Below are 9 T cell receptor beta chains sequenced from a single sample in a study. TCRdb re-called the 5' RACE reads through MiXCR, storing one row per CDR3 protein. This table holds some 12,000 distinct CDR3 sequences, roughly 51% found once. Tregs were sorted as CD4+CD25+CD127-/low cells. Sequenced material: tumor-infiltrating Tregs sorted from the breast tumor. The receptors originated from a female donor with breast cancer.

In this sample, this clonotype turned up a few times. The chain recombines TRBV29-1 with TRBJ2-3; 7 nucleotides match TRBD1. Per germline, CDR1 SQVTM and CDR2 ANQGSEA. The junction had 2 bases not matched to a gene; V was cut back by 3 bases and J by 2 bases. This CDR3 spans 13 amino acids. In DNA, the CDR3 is TGCAGCGTTGACGAGGGGGCCACAGATACGCAGTATTTT. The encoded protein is CSVDEGATDTQYF.

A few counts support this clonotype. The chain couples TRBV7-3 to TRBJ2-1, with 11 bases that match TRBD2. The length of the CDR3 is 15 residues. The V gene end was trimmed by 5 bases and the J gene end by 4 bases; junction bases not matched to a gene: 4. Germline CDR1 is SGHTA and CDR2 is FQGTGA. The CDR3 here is CASSQTSGTYNEQFF. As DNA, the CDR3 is TGTGCCAGCAGCCAGACTAGCGGGACTTACAATGAGCAGTTCTTC.

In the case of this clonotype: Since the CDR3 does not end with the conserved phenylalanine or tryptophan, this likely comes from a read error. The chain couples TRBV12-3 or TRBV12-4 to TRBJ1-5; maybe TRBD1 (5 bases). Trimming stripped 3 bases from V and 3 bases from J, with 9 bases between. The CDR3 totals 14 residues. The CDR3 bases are TGTGCCAGCAGTTTGTCGGGGCCCAATCAGCCCCAGCATTCT. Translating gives CASSLSGPNQPQHS.

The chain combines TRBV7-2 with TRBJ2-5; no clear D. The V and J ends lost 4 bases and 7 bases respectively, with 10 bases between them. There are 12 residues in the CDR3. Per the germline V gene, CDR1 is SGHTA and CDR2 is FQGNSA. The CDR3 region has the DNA TGTGCCAGCAGCTGGAAGATGGGGACCCAGTACTTC. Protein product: CASSWKMGTQYF.

The CDR3 DNA sequence: TGTGCCAGCAGAACCCTAGGCAGCAACTATGGCTACACCTTC. This gives the protein CASRTLGSNYGYTF. The rearrangement uses TRBV6-5 and TRBJ1-2; D is ambiguous. The CDR3 totals 14 residues. CDR1 and CDR2 from the germline V gene are MNHEY and SVGAGI. The V end lost 6 bases, the J end lost 2 bases, and 13 bases lay between the germline ends.

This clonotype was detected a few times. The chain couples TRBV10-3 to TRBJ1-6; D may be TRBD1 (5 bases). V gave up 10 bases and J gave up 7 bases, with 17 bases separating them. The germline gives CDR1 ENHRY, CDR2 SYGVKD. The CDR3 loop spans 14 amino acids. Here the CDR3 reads CATLGTSDNSPLHF. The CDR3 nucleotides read TGTGCCACCCTCGGGACGTCAGACAATTCACCCCTCCACTTT.

CDR3 sequence: CASSLEVGEQFF. DNA for the CDR3: TGCGCCAGCAGCTTGGAGGTGGGTGAGCAGTTCTTC. This chain links TRBV5-1 with TRBJ2-1; D is uncertain. V dropped 0 bases and J dropped 9 bases, with 7 bases sitting between them. This CDR3 is 12 amino acids long. Per the germline V gene, CDR1 is SGHRS and CDR2 is YFSETQ.

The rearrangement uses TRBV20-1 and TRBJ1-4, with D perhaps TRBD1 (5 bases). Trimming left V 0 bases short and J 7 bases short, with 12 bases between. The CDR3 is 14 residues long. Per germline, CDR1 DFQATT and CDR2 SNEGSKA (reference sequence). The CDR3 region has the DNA TGCAGTGCTAGAGATAGCAGGGAGCCTGAAAAACTGTTTTTT. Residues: CSARDSREPEKLFF.

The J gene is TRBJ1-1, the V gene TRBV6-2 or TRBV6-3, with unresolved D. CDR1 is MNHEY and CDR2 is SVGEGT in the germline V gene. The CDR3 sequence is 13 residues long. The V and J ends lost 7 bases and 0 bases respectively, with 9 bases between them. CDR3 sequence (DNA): TGTGCCAGCACTGGGTTAATGAACACTGAAGCTTTCTTT. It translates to CASTGLMNTEAFF.